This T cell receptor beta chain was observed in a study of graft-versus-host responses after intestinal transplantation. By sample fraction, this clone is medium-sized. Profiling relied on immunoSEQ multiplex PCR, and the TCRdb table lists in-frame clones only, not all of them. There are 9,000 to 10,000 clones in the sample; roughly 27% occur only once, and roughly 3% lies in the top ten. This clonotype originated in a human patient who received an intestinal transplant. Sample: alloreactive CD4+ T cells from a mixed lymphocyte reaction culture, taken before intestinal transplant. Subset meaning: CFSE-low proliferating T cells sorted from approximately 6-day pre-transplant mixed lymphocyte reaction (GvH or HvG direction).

CDR3 residues: CASSLMGGSMNTEAFF. In DNA form, the CDR3 reads TGTGCCAGCAGCTTGATGGGAGGGTCCATGAACACTGAAGCTTTCTTT. This chain connects TRBV5-4 to TRBJ1-1; unclear D gene. Germline V gene data show CDR1 as SGHNT and CDR2 as YYREEE (reference sequence). Trimming removed 1 base from V and 0 bases from J, with 13 bases in between. The CDR3 loop spans 16 amino acids.